This passage covers 25 T cell receptor beta chains from one sample sequenced in a study of beta chain features in type 1 diabetes. Findings and limits, study-wide: Shorter TCRB CDR3s, moderately but significantly so, were found in Type 1 diabetes patients in all four CD4+ subsets.

These TCRs are of unknown antigen specificity. cDNA synthesis used the whole RNA isolate, giving expressed TCRB sequences. Method: immunoSEQ multiplex PCR; TCRdb's copy keeps in-frame clones and lacks some. The profile shows 50,000 to 55,000 clones, around 60% of them singletons. Sequencing was performed on stem cell memory CD4+ T cells from blood. Every receptor here comes from a woman in her 30s with type 1 diabetes.

The J gene is TRBJ2-2, the V gene TRBV6-5, with no clear D. Germline V gene lookup returns CDR1 MNHEY and CDR2 SVGAGI. This CDR3 region has 14 residues. Trimming removed 4 bases from V and 0 bases from J, with 6 bases in between. CDR3 nucleotides: TGTGCCAGCAGTTCAACATCGAACACCGGGGAGCTGTTTTTT. It translates to CASSSTSNTGELFF.

This clone was picked up a small number of times. V is TRBV28 and J is TRBJ2-1; TRBD2 matches 7 bases. J lost 3 bases, V lost 6 bases, and 8 bases had no gene match. The CDR3 is made up of 15 amino acids. The germline gives CDR1 MDHEN, CDR2 SYDVKM. The CDR3 here is CASSSAGELYNEQFF. Here the CDR3 DNA reads TGTGCCAGCAGCTCTGCGGGAGAACTCTACAATGAGCAGTTCTTC. Full variable domain (outside the CDR3, taken from reference TRBV28 and TRBJ2-1): DVKVTQSSRYLVKRTGEKVFLECVQDMDHENMFWYRQDPGLGLRLIYFSYDVKMKEKGDIPEGYSVSREKKERFSLILESASTNQTSMYLCASSSAGELYNEQFFGPGTRLTVL.

In this sample, this clone turned up a few times. The chain uses TRBV10-3 and TRBJ2-1; possibly TRBD2 for D (5 bases). The V end was cut by 10 bases, the J end by 2 bases, with 12 bases between. Germline-derived CDR1 and CDR2 are ENHRY and SYGVKD. The CDR3 extends over 13 amino acids. The CDR3 nucleotides read TGTGCCACCCAGAGAGGGCCCTACAATGAGCAGTTCTTC. Its protein product is CATQRGPYNEQFF.

This clone was counted between two and nine times. The chain recombines TRBV7-9 with TRBJ2-5, with 13 nucleotides matching TRBD2. CDR3 size: 17 residues. The germline V gene encodes CDR1 SEHNR and CDR2 FQNEAQ (reference sequence). The trim removed 0 bases at V and 4 bases at J, leaving 5 bases unmatched. The CDR3 DNA reads TGTGCCAGCAGCTTAGCGTGGACTAGCGGGAGTCGAGAGACCCAGTACTTC. It translates to CASSLAWTSGSRETQYF.

The chain uses TRBV28 and TRBJ2-5; TRBD2 aligns across 10 bases. Per germline, CDR1 MDHEN and CDR2 SYDVKM. The length of the CDR3 is 15 residues. The V gene end was trimmed by 4 bases and the J gene end by 5 bases; junction bases not matched to a gene: 7. This chain's CDR3 is CASSSPSGSLETQYF. The CDR3, as DNA: TGTGCCAGCAGTTCACCTAGCGGGAGCTTGGAGACCCAGTACTTC.

The gene calls are TRBV20-1 and TRBJ1-1; a weak D match, TRBD1 (5 bases). The V gene's germline CDR1 is DFQATT and CDR2 SNEGSKA (reference sequence). V lost 5 bases and J lost 10, with 11 bases in between. The CDR3 spans 10 residues. The CDR3 DNA follows: TGCAGTGCTTTGGACACGGGAGCTTTCTTT. Amino acid sequence: CSALDTGAFF.

A single count supports this clone. The V call is TRBV7-3, the J call TRBJ2-2; 8 bases fit TRBD2. Germline V gene data show CDR1 as SGHTA and CDR2 as FQGTGA. V trimming: 5 bases; J trimming: 6 bases; junction bases outside the gene matches: 5. The CDR3 is 14 amino acids. CDR3 nucleotide sequence: TGTGCCAGCAGCCGAGGAGCGGGAGCCGGGGAGCTGTTTTTT. This codes for CASSRGAGAGELFF. Complete variable domain (other parts from reference TRBV7-3 and TRBJ2-2): GAGVSQTPSNKVTEKGKYVELRCDPISGHTALYWYRQSLGQGPEFLIYFQGTGAADDSGLPNDRFFAVRPEGSVSTLKIQRTERGDSAVYLCASSRGAGAGELFFGEGSRLTVL.

The CDR3 DNA reads as TGTGCCAGCATCACACCGGGACAGGGAAACACCATATATTTT. Protein product: CASITPGQGNTIYF. V and J are TRBV28 and TRBJ1-3, with 7 bases fitting TRBD1. The V gene end was trimmed by 7 bases and the J gene end by 4 bases; junction bases not matched to a gene: 7. The CDR3 runs 14 residues. From germline, CDR1 is MDHEN and CDR2 SYDVKM.

This rearrangement joins TRBV28 to TRBJ1-2; D perhaps matches TRBD1 (6 bases). CDR1 is MDHEN and CDR2 is SYDVKM in the germline V gene. Trimming shortened V by 1 base and J by 4 bases, and 16 bases separated the two germline ends. This CDR3 region has 16 residues. The CDR3 spells CASSLSRGARSYGYTF. The CDR3 DNA reads TGTGCCAGCAGTTTATCGCGGGGGGCGCGAAGCTATGGCTACACCTTC.

V and J are TRBV6-5 and TRBJ2-1; the match to TRBD2 covers 12 bases. Germline CDR1 and CDR2: MNHEY and SVGAGI. Trimming removed 0 bases from V and 7 bases from J; junction bases left unmatched: 4. The CDR3 runs to 16 residues. CDR3: CASSYSTSGRGNEQFF. CDR3 sequence (DNA): TGTGCCAGCAGTTACTCGACTAGCGGGAGAGGTAATGAGCAGTTCTTC.

The gene calls are TRBV5-1 and TRBJ1-5; perhaps TRBD1 as D (5 bases). CDR3 length: 15 residues. V was pared by 0 bases and J by 4 bases, with 11 bases between. Germline assignment: CDR1 SGHRS and CDR2 YFSETQ. DNA of the CDR3: TGCGCCAGCAGCTTGGTTTCGGGGGAGAATCAGCCCCAGCATTTT. This codes for CASSLVSGENQPQHF.

The chain joins TRBV28 to TRBJ1-1, with D uncertain. Germline values: CDR1 MDHEN, CDR2 SYDVKM. The CDR3 sequence is 15 residues long. V was shortened by 3 bases and J by 5 bases, with 16 bases between the two germline ends. The DNA for the CDR3 is TGTGCCAGCAGTTTGCCAGAATGGGGAGGAACTGAAGCTTTCTTT. This gives the protein CASSLPEWGGTEAFF.

This chain links TRBV25-1 with TRBJ2-6; a possible D gene is TRBD1 (5 bases). Germline V gene data show CDR1 as MGHDK and CDR2 as SYGVNS. The CDR3 runs to 13 residues. The V and J ends lost 8 bases and 4 bases respectively, with 9 bases between them. The DNA for the CDR3 is TGTGCCAGCGGGGCCCGGGGGGCCAACGTCCTGACTTTC. It translates to CASGARGANVLTF.

The chain employs TRBV5-1 and TRBJ2-7, with D tentatively TRBD1 (6 bases). This CDR3 region has 13 residues. Between the trimmed V and J ends, which lost 4 bases and 4 bases, there was a span of 12 bases. Germline assignment: CDR1 SGHRS and CDR2 YFSETQ. CDR3 in DNA: TGCGCCAGCAGCGTGCCGCAGGGGTACGAGCAGTACTTC. Translated: CASSVPQGYEQYF.

The rearrangement uses TRBV5-1 and TRBJ2-5; 8 nucleotides agree with TRBD1. The CDR3 length is 14 residues. V gave up 4 bases and J gave up 2 bases; unmatched junction bases: 4. The germline gives CDR1 SGHRS, CDR2 YFSETQ. In DNA form, the CDR3 reads TGCGCCAGCAGCATAGGACAGGGTCAAGAGACCCAGTACTTC. Protein sequence: CASSIGQGQETQYF. Variable domain in full (rest from reference TRBV5-1 and TRBJ2-5): KAGVTQTPRYLIKTRGQQVTLSCSPISGHRSVSWYQQTPGQGLQFLFEYFSETQRNKGNFPGRFSGRQFSNSRSEMNVSTLELGDSALYLCASSIGQGQETQYFGPGTRLLVL.

This rearrangement joins TRBV7-9 to TRBJ2-3; 11 nucleotides match TRBD2. Germline V gene lookup returns CDR1 SEHNR and CDR2 FQNEAQ (reference sequence). This CDR3 is built from 16 residues. V lost 1 base to trimming and J lost 0 bases; unmatched junction nucleotides: 0. The CDR3 DNA sequence: TGTGCCAGCAGCTTAGGACTAGCGGGAAGCACAGATACGCAGTATTTT. It specifies CASSLGLAGSTDTQYF.

This chain connects TRBV5-1 to TRBJ2-3, with 8 bases lining up with TRBD1. J lost 4 bases, V lost 3 bases, and 16 bases had no gene match. The length of the CDR3 is 18 residues. Germline CDR1 is SGHRS and CDR2 is YFSETQ. The CDR3 protein is CASSSLPGQGQSADTQYF. CDR3 coding DNA: TGCGCCAGCAGCTCCCTACCCGGACAGGGACAGTCCGCAGATACGCAGTATTTT.

Here the CDR3 reads CSASGDTQYF. CDR3 coding DNA: TGCAGTGCTAGCGGAGATACGCAGTATTTT. The rearrangement joins TRBV20-1 to TRBJ2-3; D remains unclear. The CDR3 is 10 amino acids. Trimming cost V 3 bases and J 5 bases, with 3 bases left between them. The germline V gene has CDR1 DFQATT and CDR2 SNEGSKA (reference sequence).

In its sample, this clone was seen once. V and J are TRBV7-6 and TRBJ2-7, with 8 positions matching TRBD1. This CDR3 contains 16 residues. From germline, CDR1 is SGHVS and CDR2 FNYEAQ. Losses at the gene ends were 6 bases for V and 1 base for J; bases not matched to a gene: 11. The CDR3 spells CASSRVSGQASYEQYF. In nucleotides, the CDR3 is TGTGCCAGCAGTCGCGTCTCGGGACAGGCATCCTACGAGCAGTACTTC.

The chain joins TRBV18 to TRBJ1-1; TRBD1 might be the D (6 bases). The CDR3 has 15 residues. Trimming stripped 6 bases from V and 1 base from J, with 15 bases between. In germline, CDR1 is KGHSH, CDR2 LQKENI. The CDR3 sequence is CASSQAQGRNTEAFF. The CDR3 DNA follows: TGTGCCAGCTCTCAGGCACAGGGTCGGAACACTGAAGCTTTCTTT.

There are a few counts of this clone. The chain uses TRBV29-1 and TRBJ2-1; the match to TRBD1 covers 8 bases. V lost 6 bases and J lost 3; bases outside the gene matches: 7. The CDR3 is 14 residues long. Germline V gene data show CDR1 as SQVTM and CDR2 as ANQGSEA. The CDR3 is CSVAGQGVYNEQFF. DNA of the CDR3: TGCAGCGTAGCCGGACAGGGAGTCTACAATGAGCAGTTCTTC.

This CDR3 reads CASSYRFTDEQYF. The CDR3 bases are TGTGCCAGCAGTTACCGGTTTACGGACGAGCAGTACTTC. The chain combines TRBV6-5 with TRBJ2-7, with D unclear. CDR1 MNHEY and CDR2 SVGAGI come from the germline V gene. There are 13 residues in the CDR3. Trimming took 2 bases from V and 5 from J, leaving 10 bases between them.

This chain uses TRBV30 with TRBJ1-1, with 7 nucleotides matching TRBD1. Germline V lookup: CDR1 GTSNPN, CDR2 SVGIG (reference sequence). V lost 0 bases and J lost 9; bases outside the gene matches: 10. The CDR3 consists of 14 residues. CDR3 loop: CAWSVGTVTPKAFF. The DNA for the CDR3 is TGTGCCTGGAGTGTGGGGACAGTGACCCCGAAAGCTTTCTTT.

The rearrangement uses TRBV6-5 and TRBJ1-5; 9 nucleotides agree with TRBD1. Germline values: CDR1 MNHEY, CDR2 SVGAGI. The ends lost 4 bases at V and 4 bases at J; junction bases unmatched: 2. CDR3 length: 14 residues. In nucleotides, the CDR3 is TGTGCCAGCAGTTTTGGACAGGGGAATCAGCCCCAGCATTTT. As protein: CASSFGQGNQPQHF.

The V call is TRBV5-1, the J call TRBJ1-3; no clear D. Between the trimmed V and J ends, which lost 0 bases and 4 bases, there was a span of 11 bases. The CDR3 extends over 15 amino acids. The germline CDR1 and CDR2 sequences are SGHRS and YFSETQ. The CDR3 here is CASSLADGGGNTIYF. The DNA of the CDR3 is TGCGCCAGCAGCTTGGCCGATGGCGGCGGAAACACCATATATTTT.